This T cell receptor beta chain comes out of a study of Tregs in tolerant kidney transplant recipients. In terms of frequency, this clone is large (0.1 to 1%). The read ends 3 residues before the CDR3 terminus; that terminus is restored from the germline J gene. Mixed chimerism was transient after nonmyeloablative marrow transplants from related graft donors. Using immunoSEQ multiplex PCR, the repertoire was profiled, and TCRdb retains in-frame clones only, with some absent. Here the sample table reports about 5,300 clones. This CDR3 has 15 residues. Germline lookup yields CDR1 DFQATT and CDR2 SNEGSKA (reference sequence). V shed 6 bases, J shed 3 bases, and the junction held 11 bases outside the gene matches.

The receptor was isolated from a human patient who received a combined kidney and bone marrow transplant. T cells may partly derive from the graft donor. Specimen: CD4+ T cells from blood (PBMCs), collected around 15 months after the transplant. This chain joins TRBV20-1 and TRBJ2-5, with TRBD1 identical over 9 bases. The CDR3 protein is CSAFPPTGGEETQYF. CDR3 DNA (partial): TGCAGTGCCTTTCCTCCGACAGGGGGTGAAGAGACC.